Listed here is a single T cell receptor beta chain. Its antigen is not yet known. Base qualities are not recorded, but no much larger clone differs from it by a single base. The data were taken from a study of T cell repertoires in cytomegalovirus infection (dated by TCRdb to between 2017 and 2020). For the study in its entirety: The peptide stimulations were aimed at well-studied HLA-B-restricted epitopes as well as recently identified HLA-C-restricted CMV epitopes, whose presentation resists viral immunomodulation. Donor HLA type was relevant to the analysis, because carriage of CMV infection together with the matching HLA type was indicated by public TCR beta signatures. Overall study outcomes, separate from this receptor: In the ex vivo response, HLA-C-restricted CMV-specific TCR beta clonotypes were dominant, and in two of eight donors the single most frequent clonotype came from this HLA-C-restricted group. In both this cohort and an independent cohort of 352 donors, the cumulative frequency of public TCR beta family members distinguished carriers of CMV infection plus the relevant HLA type.

The sample's treatment or condition label, decoded: in vitro stimulation with specific CMV peptide epitopes to enrich CMV-specific T cells. CDR1 is given as MDHEN and CDR2 as SYDVKM, both from the germline V gene. The CDR3 contains 11 residues, cysteine and phenylalanine counted. CDR3 DNA only is kept here, 33 bases in frame from base 1. Trimming leaves V shorter by 8 bases and J shorter by 14 bases, with the junction holding 8 bases beyond the gene matches. Sequenced on an Illumina HiSeq 1500. The raw public data were reprocessed by TCRdb itself: fastp quality trimming at Q25, MiXCR clonotype calling, in-frame beta chains only. One record per CDR3 amino acid sequence lists the most common genes and DNA. The sample table contains hundreds of thousands of distinct CDR3 sequences; only one count was recorded for roughly a third of them. Jointly, the top ten make up 15% to 20% of the sample.

The receptor comes from a human donor in good health (CMV status not recorded). Some clones in this sample may be carry-over from other donors' samples. The chain uses TRBV28 and TRBJ2-1; the junction holds 8 bases that match TRBD2. The starting material was cultured PBMCs, obtained from culture after CMV antigen stimulation. Here is the DNA: TGTGCCAGCGTCGAGCGGGAGCTCGAGTTCTTC. This sequence encodes CASVERELEFF.